The clone carrying this T cell receptor beta chain has just a few counts. This specimen comes from a study of T cells in localized non-small cell lung cancer. Repertoires were generated with immunoSEQ multiplex PCR, while TCRdb's copy carries only in-frame clones and drops some. The data contain 2,000 to 3,000 clones, about 26% of them singletons. The germline gives CDR1 SGHNT, CDR2 YENEEA. This CDR3 is built from 14 residues. The V end was cut by 0 bases, the J end by 7 bases, with 13 bases between. This clonotype originated in a woman between 35 and 70 years old with stage II squamous cell lung carcinoma. The chain carries TRBV11-3 and TRBJ2-7; D ambiguous. The input for sequencing was normal lung tissue next to the tumor, taken before any cancer treatment. The CDR3 DNA is TGTGCCAGCAGCTTAGATCCTGTTTTGGGTGAGCAGTACTTC. Amino acids: CASSLDPVLGEQYF.